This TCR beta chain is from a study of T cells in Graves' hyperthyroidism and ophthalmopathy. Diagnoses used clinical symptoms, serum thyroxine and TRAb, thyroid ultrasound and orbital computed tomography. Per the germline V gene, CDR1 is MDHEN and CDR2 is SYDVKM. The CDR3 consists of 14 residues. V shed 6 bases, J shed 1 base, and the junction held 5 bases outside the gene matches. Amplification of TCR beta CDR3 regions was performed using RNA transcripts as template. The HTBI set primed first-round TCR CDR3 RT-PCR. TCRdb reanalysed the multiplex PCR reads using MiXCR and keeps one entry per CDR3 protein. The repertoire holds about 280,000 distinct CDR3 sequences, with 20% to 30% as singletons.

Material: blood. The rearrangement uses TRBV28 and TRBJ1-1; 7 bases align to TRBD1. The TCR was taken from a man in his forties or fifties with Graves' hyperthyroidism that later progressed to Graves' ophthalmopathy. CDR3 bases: TGTGCCAGCAGGGGGGACAGATCGAACACTGAAGCTTTCTTT. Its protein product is CASRGDRSNTEAFF.